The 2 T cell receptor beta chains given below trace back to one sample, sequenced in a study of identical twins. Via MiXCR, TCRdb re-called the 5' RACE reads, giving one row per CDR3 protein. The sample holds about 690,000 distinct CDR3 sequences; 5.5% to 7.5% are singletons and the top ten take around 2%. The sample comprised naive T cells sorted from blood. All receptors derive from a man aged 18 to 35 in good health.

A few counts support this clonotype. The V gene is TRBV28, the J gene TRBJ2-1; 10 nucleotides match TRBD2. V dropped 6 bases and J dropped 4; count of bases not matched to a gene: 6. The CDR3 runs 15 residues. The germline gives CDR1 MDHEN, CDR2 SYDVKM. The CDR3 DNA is TGTGCCAGCAGCCTAGCGGGAGTGTTTTACAATGAGCAGTTCTTC. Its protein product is CASSLAGVFYNEQFF.

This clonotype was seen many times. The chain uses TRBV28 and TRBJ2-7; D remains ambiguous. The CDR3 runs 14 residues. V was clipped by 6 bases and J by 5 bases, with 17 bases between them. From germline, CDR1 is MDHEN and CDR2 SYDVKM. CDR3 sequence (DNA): TGTGCCAGCAGCCCCCCCTTTCTGGCCCACGAGCAGTACTTC. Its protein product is CASSPPFLAHEQYF. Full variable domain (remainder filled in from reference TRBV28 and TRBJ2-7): DVKVTQSSRYLVKRTGEKVFLECVQDMDHENMFWYRQDPGLGLRLIYFSYDVKMKEKGDIPEGYSVSREKKERFSLILESASTNQTSMYLCASSPPFLAHEQYFGPGTRLTVT.